A single sample gave rise to the 19 T cell receptor beta chains below, sequenced in a study of cytomegalovirus exposure and HLA in healthy donors. The PCR employed 60 Vbeta primers together with 13 Jbeta primers. Data came from immunoSEQ multiplex PCR; TCRdb stores just in-frame clones and leaves some out. The sample records 210,000 or so clones, roughly 85% being singletons. The sample was PBMCs. The receptors were sampled from a girl under 10 years old in good health and CMV-seronegative.

Points on this clone: This sample also contains other DNA sequences that code for the same CDR3. In nucleotides, the CDR3 is TGCGCCAGCAGCTGGGGACTAGCGGGGGATGATGAGCAGTTCTTC. The encoded protein is CASSWGLAGDDEQFF. The V gene is TRBV5-1, the J gene TRBJ2-1; 14 bases fit TRBD2. Germline V gene data show CDR1 as SGHRS and CDR2 as YFSETQ. The CDR3 has 15 amino acids. V lost 3 bases and J lost 8; bases outside the gene matches: 4.

This clone was counted a few times. The CDR3: CASSVVSRPLRGNEQFF. The CDR3 DNA sequence: TGTGCCAGCAGCGTAGTTAGCAGACCCCTCAGGGGCAATGAGCAGTTCTTC. The chain is built from TRBV9 and TRBJ2-1, with D possibly TRBD1 on 6 matching bases. CDR1 and CDR2 from the germline V gene are SGDLS and YYNGEE. The CDR3 contains 17 residues. V lost 0 bases to trimming and J lost 6 bases, with 19 bases between them.

The rearrangement joins TRBV6-1 to TRBJ1-2, with D possibly being TRBD1 (6 bases). CDR1 is MNHNS and CDR2 is SASEGT in the germline V gene. The CDR3 has 12 amino acids. V dropped 8 bases and J dropped 5 bases, with 12 bases sitting between them. The CDR3 region has the DNA TGTGCCAGCCCCGGACAGAATTATGGCTACACCTTC. Translation gives CASPGQNYGYTF.

The rearrangement links TRBV6-5 to TRBJ1-4; D gene uncertain. Germline V lookup: CDR1 MNHEY, CDR2 SVGAGI. The CDR3 totals 11 residues. V was pared by 2 bases and J by 11 bases, with 6 bases between. Here the CDR3 reads CASSYAGKLFF. Here the CDR3 DNA reads TGTGCCAGCAGTTACGCGGGGAAACTGTTTTTT.

V is TRBV6-6 and J is TRBJ2-1; D ambiguous. Trimming removed 5 bases at V and 7 bases at J, with 12 bases between. CDR1 is MNHNY and CDR2 is SVGAGI in the germline V gene (reference sequence). This CDR3 spans 13 amino acids. Written as DNA, the CDR3 is TGTGCCAGCAGTGTCGATAGTTGGAATGAGCAGTTCTTC. This sequence encodes CASSVDSWNEQFF.

J is TRBJ1-5 and V is TRBV10-1; unclear D gene. Looked up from germline, CDR1 is WNHNN and CDR2 is SYGVQD (reference sequence). This CDR3 has 13 amino acids. V dropped 8 bases and J dropped 8 bases, with 16 bases sitting between them. This CDR3 reads CASAKNVGEPQHF. The CDR3 DNA follows: TGCGCCAGCGCCAAAAATGTTGGAGAGCCCCAGCATTTT.

The rearrangement uses TRBV4-2 and TRBJ2-2; tentative D call: TRBD2 (6 bases). The ends were cut back, 3 bases at V and 0 bases at J, with 8 bases in the middle. CDR3 length: 15 amino acids. The germline gives CDR1 LGHNA, CDR2 YNFKEQ. CDR3 coding DNA: TGTGCCAGCAGCCACCGGACTACGAACACCGGGGAGCTGTTTTTT. Translating gives CASSHRTTNTGELFF.

This clone showed up just a few times. The chain employs TRBV11-3 and TRBJ2-7; possibly TRBD1 for D (5 bases). The CDR3 spans 14 residues. Trimming stripped 2 bases from V and 7 bases from J, with 15 bases between. Germline lookup yields CDR1 SGHNT and CDR2 YENEEA. DNA of the CDR3: TGTGCCAGCAGCTTAATACAGGCCAAGGGAGAGCAGTACTTC. It encodes CASSLIQAKGEQYF.

The chain is built from TRBV5-1 and TRBJ2-2; D perhaps matches TRBD1 (5 bases). The ends were cut back, 5 bases at V and 2 bases at J, with 13 bases in the middle. This CDR3 comprises 15 residues. Per the germline V gene, CDR1 is SGHRS and CDR2 is YFSETQ. The CDR3, as DNA: TGCGCCAGCAGTTGGGGCAGCGCCAACACCGGGGAGCTGTTTTTT. Protein sequence: CASSWGSANTGELFF.

The rearrangement uses TRBV7-3 and TRBJ1-1; 8 bases match TRBD1. Germline assignment: CDR1 SGHTA and CDR2 FQGTGA. This CDR3 comprises 13 residues. The V segment lost 3 bases and the J segment 3 bases; nucleotides outside the gene matches: 0. This chain's CDR3 is CASSLDRDTEAFF. The DNA for the CDR3 is TGTGCCAGCAGCTTGGACAGGGACACTGAAGCTTTCTTT.

V is TRBV6-1 and J is TRBJ1-1, with 9 positions matching TRBD1. V was pared by 3 bases and J by 3 bases, with 5 bases of the junction left unmatched. Per germline, CDR1 MNHNS and CDR2 SASEGT. The CDR3 spans 15 residues. The CDR3 nucleotides read TGTGCCAGCAGTGATGTGACAGGGGGAGACACTGAAGCTTTCTTT. This gives the protein CASSDVTGGDTEAFF.

The V call is TRBV6-5, the J call TRBJ2-7, with 7 bases aligning to TRBD1. The CDR3 consists of 14 residues. Germline V gives CDR1 MNHEY, CDR2 SVGAGI. Germline trimming cut 6 bases from V and 5 bases from J; bases unmatched to any gene: 10. CDR3 DNA: TGTGCCAGCAGCGGGACAGCCGGAAGCAACGAGCAGTACTTC. Residues: CASSGTAGSNEQYF.

The chain combines TRBV10-3 with TRBJ1-6; 8 bases match TRBD1. Per the germline V gene, CDR1 is ENHRY and CDR2 is SYGVKD. V was clipped by 11 bases and J by 7 bases; unmatched bases: 10. The CDR3 spans 14 residues. CDR3 loop: CALPLGQGNSPLHF. DNA for the CDR3: TGTGCCCTCCCCCTCGGACAGGGAAATTCACCCCTCCACTTT.

This clone was seen once. This rearrangement joins TRBV5-6 to TRBJ1-3; D call uncertain. Trimming took off 2 bases at V and 0 bases at J, with 15 bases between the two ends. The CDR3 consists of 17 residues. Germline values: CDR1 SGHDT, CDR2 YYEEEE. The CDR3 coding sequence is TGTGCCAGCAGCTTCTATCGTCAGGCCAGCTCTGGAAACACCATATATTTT. This encodes CASSFYRQASSGNTIYF. The full variable domain, in which reference TRBV5-6 and TRBJ1-3 provide the parts outside the CDR3, is DAGVTQSPTHLIKTRGQQVTLRCSPKSGHDTVSWYQQALGQGPQFIFQYYEEEERQRGNFPDRFSGHQFPNYSSELNVNALLLGDSALYLCASSFYRQASSGNTIYFGEGSWLTVV.

The rearrangement uses TRBV7-3 and TRBJ1-1, with 9 bases that match TRBD1. The trim removed 1 base at V and 4 bases at J, leaving 10 bases unmatched. Germline V lookup: CDR1 SGHTA, CDR2 FQGTGA. The CDR3 is 17 residues long. CDR3 DNA: TGTGCCAGCAGCTTAAAGCCGCCGGGACAGGGAGGCACTGAAGCTTTCTTT. It encodes CASSLKPPGQGGTEAFF.

V gene TRBV6-1 combines with J gene TRBJ1-2; D may be TRBD1 (6 bases). Germline V CDR1 and CDR2: MNHNS, SASEGT. The ends were cut back, 1 base at V and 4 bases at J, with 10 bases in the middle. There are 14 residues in the CDR3. Here the CDR3 DNA reads TGTGCCAGCAGTGAAGAGGGACATTTCTATGGCTACACCTTC. Translated, it gives CASSEEGHFYGYTF.

This chain uses TRBV4-2 with TRBJ2-3; 7 bases align to TRBD2. The CDR3 is 16 residues long. V shed 0 bases, J shed 6 bases, and the junction held 9 bases outside the gene matches. CDR1 and CDR2 (germline): LGHNA, YNFKEQ. The CDR3 DNA follows: TGTGCCAGCAGCCAAGAAGGGAGGGTCTCACAGGATACGCAGTATTTT. This sequence encodes CASSQEGRVSQDTQYF.

The J gene is TRBJ2-1, the V gene TRBV6-1; 11 nucleotides align to TRBD2. Germline CDR1 MNHNS, CDR2 SASEGT. The trim removed 4 bases at V and 7 bases at J, leaving 15 bases unmatched. The CDR3 has 18 amino acids. The CDR3 here is CASSALAGGPQTGNEQFF. In DNA form, the CDR3 reads TGTGCCAGCAGTGCGTTAGCGGGGGGGCCCCAAACCGGTAATGAGCAGTTCTTC.

V and J are TRBV5-1 and TRBJ1-2; 10 nucleotides match TRBD1. CDR1 SGHRS and CDR2 YFSETQ come from the germline V gene. The J segment lost 2 bases and the V segment lost 4 bases, leaving 17 bases of the junction unmatched. The CDR3 totals 19 residues. This CDR3 reads CASSPKTGGIIPTNYGYTF. In nucleotides, the CDR3 is TGCGCCAGCAGCCCGAAGACAGGGGGCATTATTCCGACCAACTATGGCTACACCTTC.